There are many counts of the clone carrying this T cell receptor (beta chain). This CDR3 region has 15 residues. V was clipped by 6 bases and J by 4 bases; unmatched bases: 8. Germline CDR1 reads SGHVS; CDR2 reads FQNEAQ. This sample is drawn from a study of T cells in Graves' hyperthyroidism and ophthalmopathy. Template material for amplifying TCR beta CDR3 regions consisted of RNA transcripts. First-round RT-PCR of the TCR CDR3 relied on the HTBI primer set. TCRdb itself ran the multiplex PCR reads through MiXCR, one entry per CDR3 protein. Of under 400,000 distinct CDR3 sequences listed, roughly 17% were seen once; the top ten hold approximately 31%.

The sequencing sample was made of blood. V usage is TRBV7-8 and J usage is TRBJ1-5, with 8 bases that match TRBD1. This receptor was taken from a man younger than 40 with Graves' hyperthyroidism. CDR3 nucleotide sequence: TGTGCCAGCAGGAGAGGACAGGGCCATAATCAGCCCCAGCATTTT. This encodes CASRRGQGHNQPQHF.